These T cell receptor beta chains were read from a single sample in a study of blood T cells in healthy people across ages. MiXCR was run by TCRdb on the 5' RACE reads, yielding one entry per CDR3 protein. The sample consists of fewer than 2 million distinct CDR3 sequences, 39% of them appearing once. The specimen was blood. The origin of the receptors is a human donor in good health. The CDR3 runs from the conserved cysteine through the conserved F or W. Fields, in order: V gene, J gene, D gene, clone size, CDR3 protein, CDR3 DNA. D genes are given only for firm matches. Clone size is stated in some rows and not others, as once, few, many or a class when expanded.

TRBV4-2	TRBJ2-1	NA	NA	CASSQGGAVGNEQFF	TGTGCCAGCAGCCAAGGAGGGGCAGTTGGCAATGAGCAGTTCTTC
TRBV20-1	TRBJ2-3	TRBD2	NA	CSATNYARLAGSTDTQYF	TGCAGTGCTACTAACTACGCCCGACTAGCGGGGAGCACAGATACGCAGTATTTT
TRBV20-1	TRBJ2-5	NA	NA	CSAQPPPETQYF	TGTAGTGCTCAACCCCCCCCGGAGACCCAGTACTTC
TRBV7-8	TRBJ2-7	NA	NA	CASSPRRTWSLYEQYF	TGTGCCAGCAGCCCCCGGAGGACCTGGTCATTGTACGAGCAGTACTTC
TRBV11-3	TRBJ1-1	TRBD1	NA	CASSLERQGVGRNTEAFF	TGTGCCAGCAGCTTAGAGAGGCAGGGGGTTGGAAGGAACACTGAAGCTTTCTTT
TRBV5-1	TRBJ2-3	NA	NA	CASSTFDSTDTQYF	TGCGCCAGCAGCACGTTCGACAGCACAGATACGCAGTATTTT
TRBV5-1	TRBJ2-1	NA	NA	CASSSPGGGPPYNEQFF	TGCGCCAGCAGCTCCCCCGGAGGGGGCCCTCCCTACAATGAGCAGTTCTTC
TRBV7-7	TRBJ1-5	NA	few	CASSFEPQHF	TGTGCTAGCAGCTTTGAGCCCCAGCATTTT
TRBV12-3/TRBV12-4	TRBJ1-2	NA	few	CASSLSLLDGYTF	TGTGCCAGCAGTTTGTCACTACTGGATGGCTACACCTTC
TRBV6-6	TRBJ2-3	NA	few	CASSYSAGLTLNTQYF	TGTGCCAGCAGTTACTCGGCGGGACTTACCCTAAATACGCAGTATTTT
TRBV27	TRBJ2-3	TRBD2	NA	CASSLSFGLAGVITDTQYF	TGTGCCAGCAGTTTATCGTTCGGACTAGCGGGGGTGATCACAGATACGCAGTATTTT
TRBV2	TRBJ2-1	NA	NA	CASTEHRNYNEQFF	TGTGCCAGCACCGAACACCGAAACTACAATGAGCAGTTCTTC
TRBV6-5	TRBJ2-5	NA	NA	CTSSYSGRAEETQYF	TGTACCAGCAGTTACTCTGGCAGGGCAGAAGAGACCCAGTACTTC
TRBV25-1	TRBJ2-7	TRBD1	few	CACSGTGFYEQYF	TGTGCCTGCAGCGGGACAGGGTTCTACGAGCAGTACTTC
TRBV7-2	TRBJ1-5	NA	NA	CASSFDGGGNQPQHF	TGTGCCAGCAGCTTTGACGGAGGGGGCAATCAGCCCCAGCATTTT
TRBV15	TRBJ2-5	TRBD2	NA	CATSNDSGAPKETQYF	TGTGCCACCAGCAACGATAGCGGGGCCCCTAAAGAGACCCAGTACTTC
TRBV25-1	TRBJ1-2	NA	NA	CASSERGAYGYTF	TGTGCCAGCAGTGAAAGGGGGGCCTATGGCTACACCTTC
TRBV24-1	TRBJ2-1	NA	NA	CATSDWGTDGDYNEQFF	TGTGCCACCAGTGATTGGGGTACGGACGGGGACTACAATGAGCAGTTCTTC
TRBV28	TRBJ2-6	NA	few	CSTATVGANVLTF	TGTTCAACAGCCACAGTAGGGGCCAACGTCCTGACTTTC
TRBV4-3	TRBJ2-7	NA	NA	CASSQYRTSSYEQYF	TGCGCCAGCAGCCAATACCGGACATCTTCCTACGAGCAGTACTTC
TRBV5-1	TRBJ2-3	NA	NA	CASSLSWAGTSTDTQYF	TGCGCCAGCAGCTTGTCGTGGGCGGGGACTAGCACAGATACGCAGTATTTT
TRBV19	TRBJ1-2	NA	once	CASSMRQGNYGYTF	TGTGCCAGTAGTATGAGGCAGGGGAACTATGGCTACACCTTC
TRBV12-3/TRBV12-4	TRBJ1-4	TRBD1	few	CASSPPGTGRGEKLFF	TGTGCCAGCAGTCCGCCCGGGACAGGGCGCGGTGAAAAACTGTTTTTT
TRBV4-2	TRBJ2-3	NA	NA	CASSQLGPADTQYF	TGTGCCAGCAGCCAACTCGGTCCCGCAGATACGCAGTATTTT
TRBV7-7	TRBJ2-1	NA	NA	CASSPTTGSSYNEQFF	TGTGCCAGCAGTCCAACGACGGGGAGCTCCTACAATGAGCAGTTCTTC
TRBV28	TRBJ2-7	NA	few	CASSFLRMGEQYF	TGTGCCAGCAGTTTTCTCCGCATGGGCGAGCAGTACTTC
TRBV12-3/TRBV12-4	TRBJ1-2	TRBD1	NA	CASSWTGKRLNYGYTF	TGTGCCAGCAGCTGGACAGGGAAGAGACTTAACTATGGCTACACCTTC
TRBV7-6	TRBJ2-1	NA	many	CASSLGVSMGNEQFF	TGTGCCAGCAGCTTAGGAGTTTCTATGGGTAATGAGCAGTTCTTC
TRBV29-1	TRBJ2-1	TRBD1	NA	CSVSRGTGGYNEQFF	TGCAGCGTTTCCCGCGGGACAGGGGGTTACAATGAGCAGTTCTTC
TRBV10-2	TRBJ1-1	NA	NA	CASSGAGITQQIKAFF	TGCGCCAGCAGTGGGGCGGGGATAACCCAACAGATAAAAGCTTTCTTT
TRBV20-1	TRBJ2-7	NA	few	CSARDPQRQVYEQYF	TGCAGTGCTAGAGATCCCCAACGACAGGTCTACGAGCAGTACTTC
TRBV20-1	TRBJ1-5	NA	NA	CSARTRGGRDQPQHF	TGCAGTGCAAGGACCCGGGGTGGCCGTGATCAGCCCCAGCATTTT
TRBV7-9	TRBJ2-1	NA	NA	CASSPMEGVLSNEQFF	TGTGCCAGCAGCCCTATGGAAGGGGTCCTTAGCAATGAGCAGTTCTTC
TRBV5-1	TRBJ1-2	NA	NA	CASSLDRSPYGYTF	TGCGCCAGCAGCTTGGACAGGTCGCCTTATGGCTACACCTTC
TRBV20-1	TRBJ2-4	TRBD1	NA	CSAKKTGLNIQYF	TGCAGTGCCAAAAAGACAGGGTTGAACATTCAGTACTTC
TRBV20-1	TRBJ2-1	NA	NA	CSARSSTGLNYNEQFF	TGCAGTGCTAGGAGTTCAACGGGGCTTAATTACAATGAGCAGTTCTTC
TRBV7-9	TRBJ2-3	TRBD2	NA	CASSSPFAGGSTDTQYF	TGTGCCAGCAGCTCCCCTTTTGCGGGGGGCTCCACAGATACGCAGTATTTT
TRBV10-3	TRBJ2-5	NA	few	CAIKQGEAETQYF	TGTGCCATCAAGCAGGGCGAAGCAGAGACCCAGTACTTC